Listed below are T cell receptor beta chains from one sample, sequenced in a study of chemoradiotherapy in HPV16-positive cancers. Repertoires were generated with immunoSEQ multiplex PCR, while TCRdb's copy carries only in-frame clones and drops some. The sample has 5,000 to 5,500 clones, about 88% seen once. The sample consisted of tumor tissue, taken from a patient who underwent chemoradiotherapy. The receptors derive from a human donor with HPV-associated anogenital cancer. CDR3s include the opening cysteine and the closing phenylalanine or tryptophan.

J gene,V gene,CDR3 protein
TRBJ2-7,TRBV4-3,CASSQEGDRISYEQYF
TRBJ2-7,TRBV7-9,CASSFRTSYEQYF
TRBJ1-3,TRBV10-2,CASSEPRQGKAGNTIYF
TRBJ1-1,TRBV16,CASSRGSMNTEAFF
TRBJ1-2,TRBV4-1,CASSQALSTGGNYGYTF
TRBJ1-3,TRBV2,CASSPGDGNTIYF
TRBJ2-3,TRBV4-2,CASSQVSGGADTQYF
TRBJ1-1,TRBV4-1,CASSRLQMDGEAFF
TRBJ1-1,TRBV21-1,CASSKGLNQTEPLAFF
TRBJ2-7,TRBV2,CASSERTSGIYEQYF
TRBJ2-7,TRBV28,CASSFQGQGADEQYF
TRBJ2-7,TRBV11-3,CASSLGPDHYEQYF
TRBJ2-3,TRBV6-4,CASSATSASTDTQYF
TRBJ1-5,TRBV7-9,CASSSEGQPQHF
TRBJ1-6,TRBV6-6,CASSYGGDSPLHF
TRBJ1-2,TRBV5-1,CASSPRTGNYGYTF
TRBJ2-3,TRBV4-1,CASSQASGGSTDTQYF
TRBJ2-2,TRBV11-3,CASSNTGELFF
TRBJ1-2,TRBV6-1,CASSEETRDVGYTF
TRBJ2-5,TRBV25-1,CASSESRLKQETQYF
TRBJ2-3,TRBV7-2,CASSLGSGGAVDTQYF
TRBJ1-6,TRBV19,CASSIVHSSPLHF
TRBJ2-7,TRBV5-5,CASSPGQGSGYNEQYF
TRBJ1-1,TRBV7-7,CASSYGAGTEAFF
TRBJ1-4,TRBV6-6,CASSAPRGRNEKLFF
TRBJ2-2,TRBV6-4,CASRKVENTGELFF
TRBJ1-3,TRBV19,CASSIVGTPGNTIYF
TRBJ2-3,TRBV11-2,CASSPTVLAGGATDTQYF
TRBJ2-1,TRBV19,CASSMTGGDEQFF
TRBJ2-2,TRBV5-6,CASSLELAYTGELFF
TRBJ1-1,TRBV7-2,CASSLPTGATEAFF
TRBJ2-3,TRBV19,CASSIPEGTQYF
TRBJ1-3,TRBV13,CASSPAGTGNTIYF
TRBJ2-1,TRBV11-3,CASSRTVYNEQFF
TRBJ1-2,TRBV4-2,CASSQEGTGTLYGYTF
TRBJ1-4,TRBV15,CATSTSRQGLDEKLFF
TRBJ1-4,TRBV4-1,CASSSPSGGIEKLFF
TRBJ1-2,TRBV6-5,CASSSFYYGYTF
TRBJ2-2,TRBV5-1,CASRRSGGKNTGELFF
TRBJ2-3,TRBV5-1,CASSPTGVFVDTQYF
TRBJ2-2,TRBV11-3,CASSSGAVDGELFF
TRBJ2-7,TRBV28,CASSTPGQGSYEQYF
TRBJ1-1,TRBV2,CASSEGWADTEAFF
TRBJ2-1,TRBV27,CASRPGLAYNEQFF
TRBJ2-2,TRBV6-5,CASNQSPNTGELFF
TRBJ1-1,TRBV5-1,CASSFYRGETEAFF
TRBJ1-2,TRBV19,CASSIRGSNYGYTF
TRBJ2-4,TRBV28,CAAGRRPAPIQYF
TRBJ2-2,TRBV27,CASTSGRITGELFF
TRBJ2-7,TRBV7-2,CASSFTPYEQYF
TRBJ2-1,TRBV10-1,CARRGETYNEQFF
TRBJ2-2,TRBV4-2,CASSQDLGGNTGELFF
TRBJ1-1,TRBV11-2,CASSQQGNEAFF